This T cell receptor (beta chain) comes out of a study of cytomegalovirus exposure and HLA in healthy donors (dated by TCRdb to the late 2010s). Background for the entire study: In an earlier analysis of some 550 of the donors, 276 Gb of sequence data and roughly 100 million unique TCR beta sequences from approximately 180 million T cells were reported. Rather than drawing on any new phenotypic data, the later analysis identified candidate immune exposures from TCR beta sequences and the way those sequences occurred across donors. The study aimed to test whether signatures of past pathogen exposure could be identified by cataloging public T cell receptors. In a later analysis, previously published TCR beta repertoires from 500 to 750 donors were re-analyzed and high-resolution HLA genotyping was added so that TCR occurrence patterns could be studied. An earlier analysis of some 500 of the donors used high-throughput TCR beta sequencing to judge whether each TCR beta V gene segment behaved as functional or pseudogenic. An early release covering about 600 HLA-typed donors comprised roughly 300 gigabases of sequencing data and around 85 million unique TCR sequences. Alongside the repertoire data, information on donor age, sex, ethnicity and CMV serostatus was compiled. Among 350 to 400 genotyped donors of the cohort, an average of around 240,000 unique TCR beta nucleotide sequences were sequenced per donor, 15% to 20% of them non-productive. To predict cytomegalovirus infection status, the study combined high-throughput TCR immunosequencing, statistical association of individual TCRs with disease status, and machine learning. Using immunosequencing, the study profiled T cell repertoires from around 680 subjects and related those repertoires to cytomegalovirus serostatus. Because of strong linkage in the cohort, roughly five DR-DQ haplotypes were treated as single units for association and clustering. HLA typing included class I and class II loci at four-digit resolution. Among the approximately 420 genotyped donors, more than 70% belonged to the genetic ancestry cluster associated with self-reported Caucasian donors. Along with the approximately 650-subject first cohort, a separate validation cohort of 120 different subjects was used. A later genetic analysis used genome-wide SNP genotypes for 398 of the 666 donors, treating that subset as a discovery cohort. All discovery cohort repertoires had been generated using a single sequencing platform. Typing coverage varied by locus: about 620-630 donors for A, B, C, DRB1 and DQB1; approximately 560 for DQA1; over 600 for DPA1; about 450 for DPB1.

Library preparation employed the immunoSEQ multiplex PCR assay. A mixture of 60 forward primers for TCR Vbeta segments and 13 reverse primers for TCR Jbeta segments was used in the multiplex PCR. The CDR3 region of rearranged TCR beta genes was amplified from genomic DNA with a multiplex PCR assay. Amplified TCR beta libraries were sequenced as 87-base-pair reads on the Illumina HiSeq System. The original pipeline was this. In a later analysis, tens of millions of unique TCR beta chains were counted across the 666 repertoires, and approximately 11 million of these chains were shared by at least two donors. A nearest-neighbor algorithm error-corrected the raw reads and collapsed the reads into unique sequences, merging closely related sequences to remove PCR and sequencing errors. Alignment of CDR3 sequences to IMGT reference sequences was used to assign V, D and J gene segments. Each retained sequence needed at least a six-nucleotide match to both a V gene segment and a J gene segment. A rearrangement counted as productive if the CDR3 had no stop codons and remained in frame with V and J, and every other rearrangement counted as non-productive. CDR3 was defined according to IMGT convention as the region running from the second conserved V-encoded cysteine to the conserved J-encoded phenylalanine. Sequences without an unambiguous match to a single V gene segment were excluded from the earlier analysis of a few hundred of the donors. An earlier analysis of roughly 590 of the donors called V segments functional above 56.7% productive rearrangements and segregating when the between-donor standard deviation exceeded 5%. A statistical classification framework was built to diagnose cytomegalovirus status from the catalog of TCR beta chain sequences. In a later analysis, V and J genes were assigned by comparing TCR nucleotide sequences against IMGT/GENE-DB human TR gene sequences. Using the TCRdist pipeline, a later analysis assigned CDR3 sequences along with most-parsimonious VDJ recombination scenarios. In a later analysis, each TCR beta chain was defined by its CDR3 amino acid sequence together with its V-gene family, and reads without a unique V-gene family were excluded. As a way to deal with suspected cross-contamination and a sequencing artifact, a later analysis dropped approximately 590 nucleotide sequences that were highly shared and had low generation probability. A later analysis calculated a clonal expansion index for each public chain from normalized within-repertoire ranks of inferred template counts. A later analysis computed generation probabilities with a VDJ recombination model fitted to out-of-frame rearrangements, and checked the results against IGoR. In a later analysis, TCR-TCR, TCR-HLA and TCR-CMV co-occurrence was scored with hypergeometric tests, and a repertoire-size bias correction was applied to TCR pairs. A later analysis estimated false discovery rates by permuting HLA or CMV assignments 20 times. In a later analysis, co-occurring TCRs were grouped using DBSCAN, and TCRdist sequence similarity was added for clustering within HLA-allele-positive subsets. For co-occurrence clustering, repertoires with fewer than 30,000 or more than 120,000 public chains were excluded, along with roughly five repertoires with anomalous nucleotide sharing. Here the immuneACCESS table is served through TCRdb, limited to in-frame sequences with V and J called. Missing clones are a known gap in these copies; in checked studies unresolved V genes cover under half, and the rest lacks a known reason. V and J calls and clone size are those listed in that table; D and trimming were worked out from the DNA. This sample is represented by roughly 48,000 clones; about three quarters of them were singletons. Of the sample, nearly 3% falls within the top ten clones.

The V end loses 0 bases and the J end loses 3 bases, and a stretch of 12 bases separates them. Taken from cysteine to phenylalanine, the CDR3 has 16 residues. Only the CDR3 region is kept as DNA, spanning 48 bases read in frame from base 1. The germline V gene provides CDR1 LGHNA and CDR2 YSLEER. What the study reported, not specific to this receptor: At a false discovery rate of 0.05, a later analysis linked under 20,000 TCR beta sequences to specific HLA alleles. In the study, around 160 TCR beta chains were listed as associated with cytomegalovirus. An earlier analysis of approximately 570 of the donors showed that most TCR beta V segments appeared in productive rearrangements either about 90% or about 30% of the time, which broadly matched IMGT annotations. The sequencing pipeline was judged likely to have produced a cluster of highly shared sequence variants as a technical artifact. In a later analysis, the rate of TCR association differed among HLA loci, with DRB1 alleles having the most associated TCRs and HLA-C alleles having the fewest. Most TCR sequences were observed very rarely across donors, whereas some public TCRs were present in many individuals. The authors suggested that the approach could potentially be generalized to other disease states and immunological phenotypes. Because HLA typing was unavailable for some donors at each locus, only the typed subset was used in association tests. Presence/absence analyses assumed roughly uniform sequencing depth across donors, an assumption that may not hold. A later analysis found that HLA-associated TCR beta chains were more clonally expanded and had lower generation probabilities than equally common non-associated chains. A further reported finding was that TCR beta sequences accurately predicted the HLA-A and HLA-B alleles for most subjects in the first cohort. Linkage disequilibrium might explain the correlated functional status among segregating V segments, but an unknown experimental factor could not be excluded. Three of the identified cytomegalovirus-associated TCR beta chains were confirmed in vitro to be specific for cytomegalovirus antigens. In a later analysis, several top co-occurrence clusters were reported to appear linked to parvovirus B19, influenza, CMV and Epstein-Barr virus. For the cohort, immune exposure information was limited to CMV serostatus. When HLA alleles, especially DR and DQ, strongly co-occurred, attributing TCR associations to individual alleles was difficult. A later analysis found that most CMV-associated TCR beta chains appeared HLA-restricted, with HLA associations seemingly driven largely by CMV exposure. The classifier was reported to diagnose cytomegalovirus status with high specificity and sensitivity in both the original cohort and the validation cohort. The 87-base-pair reads could not distinguish some IMGT-functional V segments, including TRBV6-2 and TRBV6-3, so those segments were excluded. Compared with the roughly 720-donor mean, donors in an Asian-associated ancestry cluster had fewer N-insertions in productive TCRs, according to a later genetic analysis. Because counts were too low, roughly 17 rarely observed V segments, including chromosome 9 orphons, were left out of the earlier analysis of some 600 of the donors. An association between a missense DCLRE1C variant and V-gene and J-gene trimming of TCR beta chains was found in a later genetic analysis and replicated in an independent cohort. The cohort was sequenced for TCR beta chains only, and without alpha or paired-chain data the features that could be detected were limited.

This clone was seen a handful of times. Its cognate antigen has yet to be identified. One base away there is no much larger clone; base qualities are not given. The cohort comprised fewer than 700 healthy bone marrow donors. At the time of sampling, every cohort member was nominally healthy, though immune exposures that went unrecorded were likely present. The donor was CMV seronegative and belonged to the group of 352 seronegative cohort members. Each donor provided a peripheral blood sample, and peripheral blood mononuclear cells were used for TCR beta sequencing. The Qiagen DNeasy Blood Extraction Kit was used to extract genomic DNA from the blood cell samples.

The V and J segments used are TRBV4-3 and TRBJ2-1; perhaps TRBD2 is the D gene, with 5 bases matching. Specimen: PBMCs. The source is a man younger than 35 in good health and CMV-seronegative. Read as DNA, the sequence is TGCGCCAGCAGCCAAGATTTAAGCGGATTCTACAATGAGCAGTTCTTC. This is translated as CASSQDLSGFYNEQFF.